The sequence of this T cell receptor beta chain was determined in a study of T cell clusters in autoimmune cytopenias. Remarks on this clonotype: Its antigen remains unidentified.

TRB amplification used 250 ng of peripheral blood genomic DNA. Study-level points and caveats: Comparing secondary cytopenia with chronic lymphocytic leukemia showed no cluster-lack signature, apparently masked by lymphoma repertoire. TRB repertoire shifts in secondary cytopenia and chronic lymphocytic leukemia mostly reflected lymphoma, not autoimmunity. Clustering suggested that physiological T cell clusters were missing in primary autoimmune cytopenia patients.

One tube held mixed TRB-A and TRB-B primer pools for touch-down PCR. TCRdb re-called the multiplex PCR reads and shows each CDR3 protein once, DNA omitted. Found here are thousands of distinct CDR3 sequences; the top ten clones hold roughly a quarter. Germline CDR1 reads SGHVS; CDR2 reads FNYEAQ. This CDR3 has 15 residues. This TCR came from a human donor with an autoimmune cytopenia or autoimmune hepatitis (not recorded which). This sequence joins TRBV7-6 and TRBJ1-2; TCRdb reports TRBD1, a call that lacks DNA to check it against. Sequenced input: peripheral blood. The CDR3: CASSPGTAPNYGYTF. Full variable domain (missing parts from reference TRBV7-6 and TRBJ1-2): GAGVSQSPRYKVTKRGQDVALRCDPISGHVSLYWYRQALGQGPEFLTYFNYEAQQDKSGLPNDRFSAERPEGSISTLTIQRTEQRDSAMYRCASSPGTAPNYGYTFGSGTRLTVV.